Shown below are 6 T cell receptor beta chains from a single sample sequenced in a study of shared clonotypes between healthy human individuals. Generated by immunoSEQ multiplex PCR, the TCRdb table keeps only in-frame clones and is missing some. The table includes about 690,000 clones, around 90% detected once. Material for sequencing was memory CD8+ T cells from PBMCs. Stated subset: CD45RO+ cells pooled with CCR7-negative TemRA cells. All receptors come from a man between 18 and 29 years old in good health. Some clones in this sample may be carry-over from other donors' samples.

This clone has just one count. The rearrangement links TRBV6-5 to TRBJ2-7; D may be TRBD2 (5 bases). The CDR3 is made up of 15 amino acids. CDR1 MNHEY and CDR2 SVGAGI come from the germline V gene. V was trimmed by 2 bases and J by 4 bases, leaving 15 bases between them. CDR3 coding DNA: TGTGCCAGCAGTTACGGGAGAGGCTTGGGATACGAGCAGTACTTC. Translation gives CASSYGRGLGYEQYF.

The count of this clone is one. J is TRBJ1-1 and V is TRBV10-2, with D possibly TRBD1 on 5 matching bases. The germline V gene has CDR1 WSHSY and CDR2 SAAADI. CDR3 length: 12 residues. With 2 bases removed from V and 11 bases from J, the gap between germline ends came to 12 bases. The CDR3 reads CASSEGGLEAFF. CDR3 bases: TGCGCCAGCAGTGAGGGGGGTTTGGAGGCTTTCTTT.

Remarks on this clone: The junction differs from germline at one of its ends, possibly a read error. The sample has other DNA sequences that encode this CDR3 too. The chain combines TRBV5-6 with TRBJ1-5, with D unclear. The CDR3 consists of 15 residues. CDR1 and CDR2 (germline): SGHDT, YYEEEE. The CDR3 spells CASSLTPLGAEPQHF. CDR3 nucleotide sequence: TGTGCCAGCAGCTTGACCCCCCTGGGAGCGGAGCCCCAGCATTTC.

There are a few counts of this clone. V and J are TRBV7-9 and TRBJ2-5; 8 bases match TRBD2. Losses at the gene ends were 5 bases for V and 2 bases for J; bases not matched to a gene: 7. Germline V CDR1 and CDR2: SEHNR, FQNEAQ (reference sequence). The CDR3 covers 15 residues. The CDR3 spells CASSHPTSEQETQYF. CDR3 coding DNA: TGTGCCAGCAGCCATCCGACTAGCGAACAAGAGACCCAGTACTTC.

This chain connects TRBV28 to TRBJ2-2, with a tentative D call TRBD1 (6 bases). CDR3 length: 17 residues. CDR1 and CDR2 (germline): MDHEN, SYDVKM. Trimming left V 7 bases short and J 3 bases short, with 21 bases between. CDR3 in amino acids: CASTAAGVFLDTGELFF. The DNA of the CDR3 is TGTGCCAGCACGGCAGCAGGGGTGTTTTTGGACACCGGGGAGCTGTTTTTT. Variable domain in full (rest from reference TRBV28 and TRBJ2-2): DVKVTQSSRYLVKRTGEKVFLECVQDMDHENMFWYRQDPGLGLRLIYFSYDVKMKEKGDIPEGYSVSREKKERFSLILESASTNQTSMYLCASTAAGVFLDTGELFFGEGSRLTVL.

The chain joins TRBV7-2 to TRBJ2-2; 10 bases are a match to TRBD2. The CDR3 loop spans 16 amino acids. Looked up from germline, CDR1 is SGHTA and CDR2 is FQGNSA. With 7 bases clipped from V and 2 bases from J, the junction kept 7 bases outside the gene matches. In nucleotides, the CDR3 is TGTGCCAGCACCGTTTGGACTAGCGGCAACACCGGGGAGCTGTTTTTT. Residues: CASTVWTSGNTGELFF.